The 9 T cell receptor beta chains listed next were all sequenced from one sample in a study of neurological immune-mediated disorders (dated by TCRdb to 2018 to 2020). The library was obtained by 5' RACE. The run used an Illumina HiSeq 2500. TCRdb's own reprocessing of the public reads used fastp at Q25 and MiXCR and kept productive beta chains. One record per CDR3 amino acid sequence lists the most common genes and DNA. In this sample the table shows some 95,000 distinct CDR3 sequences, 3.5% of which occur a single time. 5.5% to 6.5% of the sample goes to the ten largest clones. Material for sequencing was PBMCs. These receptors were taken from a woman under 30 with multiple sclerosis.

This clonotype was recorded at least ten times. The CDR3 loop reads CASSSTQETQYF. CDR3 DNA: TGTGCCAGCAGCTCGACGCAAGAGACCCAGTACTTC. The gene calls are TRBV7-2 and TRBJ2-5; no reliable D call. Trimming removed 4 bases at V and 2 bases at J, with 5 bases between. The CDR3 runs to 12 residues. Germline assignment: CDR1 SGHTA and CDR2 FQGNSA. The full variable domain, with the rest looked up from reference TRBV7-2 and TRBJ2-5, is GAGVSQSPSNKVTEKGKDVELRCDPISGHTALYWYRQSLGQGLEFLIYFQGNSAPDKSGLPSDRFSAERTGGSVSTLTIQRTQQEDSAVYLCASSSTQETQYFGPGTRLLVL.

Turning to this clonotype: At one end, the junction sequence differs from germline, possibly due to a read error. The CDR3 protein is CVSSRQGGAEAFF. The DNA for the CDR3 is TGTGTCAGCAGCAGACAGGGTGGCGCTGAAGCTTTCTTT. The gene calls are TRBV5-5 and TRBJ1-1, with 7 bases fitting TRBD1. The germline V gene has CDR1 SGHKS and CDR2 YYEKEE (reference sequence). This CDR3 has 13 amino acids.

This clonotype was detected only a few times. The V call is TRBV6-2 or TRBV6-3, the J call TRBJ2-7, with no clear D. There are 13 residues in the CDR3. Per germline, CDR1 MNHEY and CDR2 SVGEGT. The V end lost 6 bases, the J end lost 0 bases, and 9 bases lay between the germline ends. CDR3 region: CASRPDTSYEQYF. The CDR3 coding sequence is TGTGCCAGCAGACCTGATACCTCCTACGAGCAGTACTTC.

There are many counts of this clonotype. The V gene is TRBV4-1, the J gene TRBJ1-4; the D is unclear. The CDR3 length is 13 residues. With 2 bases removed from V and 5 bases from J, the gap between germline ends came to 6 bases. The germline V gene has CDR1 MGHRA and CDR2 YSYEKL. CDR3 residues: CASSQNRNEKLFF. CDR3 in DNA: TGCGCCAGCAGCCAAAACCGGAATGAAAAACTGTTTTTT.

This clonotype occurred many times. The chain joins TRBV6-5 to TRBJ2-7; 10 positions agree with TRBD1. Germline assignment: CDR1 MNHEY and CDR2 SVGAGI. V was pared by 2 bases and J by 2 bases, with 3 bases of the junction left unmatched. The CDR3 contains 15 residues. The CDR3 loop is CASSYGTGEAYEQYF. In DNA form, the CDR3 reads TGTGCCAGCAGTTACGGGACAGGGGAGGCCTACGAGCAGTACTTC.

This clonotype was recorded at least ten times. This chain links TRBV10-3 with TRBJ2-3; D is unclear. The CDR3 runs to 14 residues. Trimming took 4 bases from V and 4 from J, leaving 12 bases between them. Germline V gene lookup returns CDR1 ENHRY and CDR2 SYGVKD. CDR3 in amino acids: CAISGALPPDTQYF. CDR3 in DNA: TGTGCCATCAGTGGGGCGCTACCCCCAGATACGCAGTATTTT.

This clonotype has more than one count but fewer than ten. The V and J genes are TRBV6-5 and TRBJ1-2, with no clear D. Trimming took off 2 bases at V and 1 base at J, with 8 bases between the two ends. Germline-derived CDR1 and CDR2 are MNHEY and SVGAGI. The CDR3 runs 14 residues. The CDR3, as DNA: TGTGCCAGCAGTTACGGCAGGCTTAACTATGGCTACACCTTC. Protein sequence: CASSYGRLNYGYTF.

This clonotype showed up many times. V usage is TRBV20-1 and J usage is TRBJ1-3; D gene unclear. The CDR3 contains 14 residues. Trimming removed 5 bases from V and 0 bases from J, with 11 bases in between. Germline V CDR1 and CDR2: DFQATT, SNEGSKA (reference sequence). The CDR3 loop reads CSAVTLSSGNTIYF. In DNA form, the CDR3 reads TGCAGTGCTGTGACACTTTCCTCTGGAAACACCATATATTTT.

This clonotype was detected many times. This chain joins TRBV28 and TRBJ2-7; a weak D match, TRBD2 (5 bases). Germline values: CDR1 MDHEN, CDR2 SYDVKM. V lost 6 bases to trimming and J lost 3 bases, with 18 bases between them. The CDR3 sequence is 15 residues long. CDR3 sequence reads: CASSPRWRSRYEQYF. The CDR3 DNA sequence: TGTGCCAGCAGCCCCCGTTGGAGGTCTCGCTACGAGCAGTACTTC.